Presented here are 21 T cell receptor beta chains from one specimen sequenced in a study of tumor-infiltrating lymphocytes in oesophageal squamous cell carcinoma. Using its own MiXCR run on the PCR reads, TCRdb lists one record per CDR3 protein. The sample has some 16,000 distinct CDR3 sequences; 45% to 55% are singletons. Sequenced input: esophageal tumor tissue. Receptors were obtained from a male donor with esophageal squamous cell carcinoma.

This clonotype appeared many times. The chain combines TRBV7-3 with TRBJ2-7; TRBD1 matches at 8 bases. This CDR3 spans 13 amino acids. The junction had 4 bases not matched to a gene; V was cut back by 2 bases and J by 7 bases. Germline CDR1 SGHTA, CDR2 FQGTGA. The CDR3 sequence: CASSLQGAGEQYF. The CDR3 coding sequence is TGTGCCAGCAGCTTACAGGGGGCCGGGGAGCAGTACTTC. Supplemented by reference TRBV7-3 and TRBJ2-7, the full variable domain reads GAGVSQTPSNKVTEKGKYVELRCDPISGHTALYWYRQSLGQGPEFLIYFQGTGAADDSGLPNDRFFAVRPEGSVSTLKIQRTERGDSAVYLCASSLQGAGEQYFGPGTRLTVT.

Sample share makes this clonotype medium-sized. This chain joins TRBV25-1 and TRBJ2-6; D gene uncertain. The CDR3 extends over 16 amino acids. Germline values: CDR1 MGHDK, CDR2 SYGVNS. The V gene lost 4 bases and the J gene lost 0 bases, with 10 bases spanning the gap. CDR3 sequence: CASSGKACSGANVLTF. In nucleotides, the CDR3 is TGTGCCAGCAGTGGAAAGGCATGCTCTGGGGCCAACGTCCTGACTTTC.

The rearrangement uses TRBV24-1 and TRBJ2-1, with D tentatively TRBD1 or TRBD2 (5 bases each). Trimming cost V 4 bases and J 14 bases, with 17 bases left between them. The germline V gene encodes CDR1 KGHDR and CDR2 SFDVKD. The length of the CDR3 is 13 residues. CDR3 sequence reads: CATSDPDSRGEFF. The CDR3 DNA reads TGTGCCACCAGTGACCCTGACAGTCGAGGGGAGTTCTTC.

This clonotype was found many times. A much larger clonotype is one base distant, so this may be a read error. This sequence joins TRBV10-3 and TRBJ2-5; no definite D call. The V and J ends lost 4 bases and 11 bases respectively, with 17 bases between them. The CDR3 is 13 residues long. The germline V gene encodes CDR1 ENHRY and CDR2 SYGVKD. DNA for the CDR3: TGTGCCATCAGTGTTGTGGGTAGTAATGAGCAGTACTTC. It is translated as CAISVVGSNEQYF.

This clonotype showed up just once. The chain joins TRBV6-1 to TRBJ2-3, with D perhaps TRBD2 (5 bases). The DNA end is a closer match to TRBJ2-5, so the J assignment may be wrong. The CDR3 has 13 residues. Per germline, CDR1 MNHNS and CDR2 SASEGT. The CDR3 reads CASTGRDQETQYF. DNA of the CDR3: TGTGCCAGCACCGGCCGGGATCAAGAGACCCAGTACTTC.

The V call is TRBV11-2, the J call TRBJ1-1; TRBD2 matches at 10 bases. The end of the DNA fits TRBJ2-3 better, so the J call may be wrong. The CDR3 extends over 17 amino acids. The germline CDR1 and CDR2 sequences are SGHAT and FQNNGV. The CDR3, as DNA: TGTGCCAGCAGCTTAGTAGGGGGACTAGCGTCCACAGATACGCAGTATTTT. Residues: CASSLVGGLASTDTQYF.

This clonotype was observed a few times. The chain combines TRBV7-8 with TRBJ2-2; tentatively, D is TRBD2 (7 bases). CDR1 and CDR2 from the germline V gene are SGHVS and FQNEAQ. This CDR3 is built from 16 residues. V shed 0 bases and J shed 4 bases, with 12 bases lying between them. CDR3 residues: CASSLAGGPLTGELFF. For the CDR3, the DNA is TGTGCCAGCAGCTTAGCGGGGGGGCCTCTCACCGGGGAGCTGTTTTTT.

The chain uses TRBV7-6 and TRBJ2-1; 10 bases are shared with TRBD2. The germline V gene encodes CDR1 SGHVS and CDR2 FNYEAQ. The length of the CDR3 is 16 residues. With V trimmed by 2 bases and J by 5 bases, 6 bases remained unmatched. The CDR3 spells CASSLSSGSSHNEQFF. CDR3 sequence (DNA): TGTGCCAGCAGCTTATCTAGCGGGAGTTCCCACAATGAGCAGTTCTTC.

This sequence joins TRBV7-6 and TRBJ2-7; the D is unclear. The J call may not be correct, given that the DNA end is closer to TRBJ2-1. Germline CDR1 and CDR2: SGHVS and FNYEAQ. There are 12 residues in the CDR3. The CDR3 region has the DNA TGTGCCAGCAGCTTAGTAGGGCCAGAGCAGTTCTTC. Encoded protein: CASSLVGPEQFF.

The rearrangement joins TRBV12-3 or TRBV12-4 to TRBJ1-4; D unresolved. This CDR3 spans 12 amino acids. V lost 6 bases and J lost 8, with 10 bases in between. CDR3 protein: CASSALGEKLFF. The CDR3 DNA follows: TGTGCCAGCAGCGCCCTAGGGGAAAAACTGTTTTTT.

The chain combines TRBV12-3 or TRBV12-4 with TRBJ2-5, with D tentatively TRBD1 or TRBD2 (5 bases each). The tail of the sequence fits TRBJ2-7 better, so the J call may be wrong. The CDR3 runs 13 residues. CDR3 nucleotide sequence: TGTGCCAGCAGTCGGGACGGCTCCTACGAGCAGTACTTC. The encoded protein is CASSRDGSYEQYF.

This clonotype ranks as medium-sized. The CDR3 loop reads CASSPGVGLGNQPQHF. DNA of the CDR3: TGTGCCAGCAGCCCAGGAGTGGGTCTGGGGAATCAGCCCCAGCATTTT. This chain links TRBV7-2 with TRBJ1-5; D not resolved. The CDR3 consists of 16 residues. The V gene lost 5 bases and the J gene lost 4 bases, with 18 bases spanning the gap. Germline V lookup: CDR1 SGHTA, CDR2 FQGNSA.

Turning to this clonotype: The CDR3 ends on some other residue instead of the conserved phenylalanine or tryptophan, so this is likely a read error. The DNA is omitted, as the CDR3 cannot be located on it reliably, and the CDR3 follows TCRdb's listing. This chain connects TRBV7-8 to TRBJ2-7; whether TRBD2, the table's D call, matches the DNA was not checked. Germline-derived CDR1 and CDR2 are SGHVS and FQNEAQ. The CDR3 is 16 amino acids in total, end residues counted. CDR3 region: CASSLELGRSGYTFGS.

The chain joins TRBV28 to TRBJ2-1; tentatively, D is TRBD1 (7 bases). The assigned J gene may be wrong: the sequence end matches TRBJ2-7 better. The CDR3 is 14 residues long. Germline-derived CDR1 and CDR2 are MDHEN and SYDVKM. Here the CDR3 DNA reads TGTGCCAGCAGTTTGGTCCAGGGGGGTTACGAGCAGTACTTC. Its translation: CASSLVQGGYEQYF.

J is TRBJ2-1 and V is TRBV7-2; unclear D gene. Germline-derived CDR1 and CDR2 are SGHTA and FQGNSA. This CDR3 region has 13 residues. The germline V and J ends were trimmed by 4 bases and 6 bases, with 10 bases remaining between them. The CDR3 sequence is CASSSGPFNEQFF. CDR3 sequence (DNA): TGTGCCAGCAGCTCCGGACCCTTCAATGAGCAGTTCTTC.

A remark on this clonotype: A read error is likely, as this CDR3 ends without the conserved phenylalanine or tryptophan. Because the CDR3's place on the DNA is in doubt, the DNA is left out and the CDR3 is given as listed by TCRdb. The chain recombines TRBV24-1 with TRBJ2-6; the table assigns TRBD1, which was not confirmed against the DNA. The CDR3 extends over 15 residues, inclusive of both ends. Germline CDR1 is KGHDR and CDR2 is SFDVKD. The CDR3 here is CATSRTGQKTQYFGP.

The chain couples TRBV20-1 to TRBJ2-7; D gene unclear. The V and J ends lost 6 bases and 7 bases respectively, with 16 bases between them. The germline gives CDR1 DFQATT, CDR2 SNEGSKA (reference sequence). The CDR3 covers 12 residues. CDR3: CSASLETREQYF. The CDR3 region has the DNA TGCAGTGCGTCTCTAGAGACGCGTGAGCAGTACTTC.

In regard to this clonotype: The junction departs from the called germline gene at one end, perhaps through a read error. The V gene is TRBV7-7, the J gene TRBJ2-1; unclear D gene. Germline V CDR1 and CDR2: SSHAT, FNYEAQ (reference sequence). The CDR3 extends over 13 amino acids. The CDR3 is CASSSGWDNEQFF. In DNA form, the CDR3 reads TGTGCTAGCAGCTCCGGTTGGGACAATGAGCAGTTCTTC.

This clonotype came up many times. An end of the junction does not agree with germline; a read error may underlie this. The CDR3 here is CASSLGRGANEQFF. The CDR3 nucleotides are TGTGCTAGCAGCTTAGGTAGAGGGGCAAACGAGCAGTTCTTC. The chain is built from TRBV7-7 and TRBJ2-1; D assignment may be TRBD1 or TRBD2 (5 bases each). Germline V gene lookup returns CDR1 SSHAT and CDR2 FNYEAQ (reference sequence). The CDR3 loop spans 14 amino acids.

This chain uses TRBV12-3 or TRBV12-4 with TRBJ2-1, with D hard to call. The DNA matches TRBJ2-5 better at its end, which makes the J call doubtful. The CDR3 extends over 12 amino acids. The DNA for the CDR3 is TGTGCCAGCAGTTTATTTGCGGAGACCCAGTACTTC. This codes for CASSLFAETQYF.

This CDR3 is CASSPDGRAKNIQYF. CDR3 in DNA: TGTGCCAGCAGTCCCGACGGGAGAGCCAAAAACATTCAGTACTTC. The V gene is TRBV7-9, the J gene TRBJ2-4; a possible D gene is TRBD2 (6 bases). The V gene's germline CDR1 is SEHNR and CDR2 FQNEAQ (reference sequence). The CDR3 sequence is 15 residues long. V lost 6 bases to trimming and J lost 0 bases, with 12 bases between them. The full variable domain, rest sourced from reference TRBV7-9 and TRBJ2-4, is DTGVSQNPRHKITKRGQNVTFRCDPISEHNRLYWYRQTLGQGPEFLTYFQNEAQLEKSRLLSDRFSAERPKGSFSTLEIQRTEQGDSAMYLCASSPDGRAKNIQYFGAGTRLSVL.